This T cell receptor (beta chain) comes out of a study of cytomegalovirus exposure and HLA in healthy donors. General study findings and limits: Using the classifier, cytomegalovirus status was reportedly diagnosed with high specificity and sensitivity. TCR beta chains numbering some 160 were designated cytomegalovirus-associated. Among the CMV-associated chains, a few were confirmed in vitro as specific for CMV antigens.

As to this clone: Its cognate antigen is unknown.

Among the 110 or so subjects of the validation cohort, separate from the 666-subject first cohort, were the donors. In germline, CDR1 is SEHNR, CDR2 FQNEAQ (reference sequence). V was clipped by 2 bases and J by 5 bases; unmatched bases: 2. The CDR3 length is 14 residues. The repertoire was sequenced with immunoSEQ multiplex PCR; TCRdb's copy has only in-frame clones and lacks some. Of under 400,000 clones in the sample, roughly 88% were seen once. The origin of this receptor is a woman younger than 30 in good health and CMV-seronegative. V is TRBV7-9 and J is TRBJ2-5, with 10 bases lining up with TRBD2. The sample taken for sequencing was PBMCs. CDR3 sequence: CASSLKLAGETQYF. CDR3 sequence (DNA): TGTGCCAGCAGCTTAAAACTAGCGGGGGAGACCCAGTACTTC. The entire variable domain, with the rest obtained from reference TRBV7-9 and TRBJ2-5, is as follows: DTGVSQNPRHKITKRGQNVTFRCDPISEHNRLYWYRQTLGQGPEFLTYFQNEAQLEKSRLLSDRFSAERPKGSFSTLEIQRTEQGDSAMYLCASSLKLAGETQYFGPGTRLLVL.